The TCR beta chain under discussion was sequenced for a study of cytomegalovirus exposure and HLA in healthy donors. Study-wide results and limits: According to an earlier analysis, most TCR beta V segments yielded productive rearrangements about 87% or about 30% of the time.

Trimming left V 0 bases short and J 3 bases short, with 11 bases between. The CDR3 is 15 residues long. Germline V lookup: CDR1 KGHSH, CDR2 LQKENI. Healthy bone marrow donors made up the donors. 60 Vbeta and 13 Jbeta primers were used in PCR. Profiling relied on immunoSEQ multiplex PCR, and the TCRdb table lists in-frame clones only, not all of them. The repertoire includes tens of thousands of clones, more than 75% of them detected once, and over 3% sits in the top ten. This clone was found a few times. Its antigen is not known. This receptor was identified in a woman between 35 and 50 years old in good health and CMV-seronegative. The specimen was PBMCs. The chain joins TRBV18 to TRBJ1-1, with a weak D call TRBD1 (5 bases). CDR3: CASSPPNRRDTEAFF. In nucleotides, the CDR3 is TGTGCCAGCTCACCACCGAACAGGAGGGACACTGAAGCTTTCTTT.